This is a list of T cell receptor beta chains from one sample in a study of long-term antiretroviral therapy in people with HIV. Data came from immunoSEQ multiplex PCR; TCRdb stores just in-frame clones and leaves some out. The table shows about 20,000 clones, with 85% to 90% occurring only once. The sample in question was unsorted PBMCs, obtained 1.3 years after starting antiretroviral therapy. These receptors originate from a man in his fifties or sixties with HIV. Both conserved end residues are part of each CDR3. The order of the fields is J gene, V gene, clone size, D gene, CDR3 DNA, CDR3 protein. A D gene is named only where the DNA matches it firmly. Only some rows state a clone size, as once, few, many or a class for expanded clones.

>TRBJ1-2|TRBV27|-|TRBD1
TGTGCCAGCAGTCCGCGGACAGGGTTCGGCTACACCTTC
CASSPRTGFGYTF
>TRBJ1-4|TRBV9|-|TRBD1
TGTGCCAGCAGCGTGGGACAGCCCGAGGAAAAACTGTTTTTT
CASSVGQPEEKLFF
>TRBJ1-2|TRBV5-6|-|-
TGTGCCAGCAGCTTGGGCACAGGGACCTATGGCTACACCTTC
CASSLGTGTYGYTF
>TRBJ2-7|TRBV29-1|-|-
TGCAGCGTCCTCTCCTACGAGCAGTACTTC
CSVLSYEQYF
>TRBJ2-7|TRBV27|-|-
TGTGCCAGCAGTTGGGCAGCTCCCTACGAGCAGTACTTC
CASSWAAPYEQYF
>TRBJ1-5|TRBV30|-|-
TGTGCCTGGAGTGTTATGGCCGGCAATCAGCCCCAGCATTTT
CAWSVMAGNQPQHF
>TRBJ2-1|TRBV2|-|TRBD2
TGTGCCAGCAGTAATATAGCGGGATACAATGAGCAGTTCTTC
CASSNIAGYNEQFF
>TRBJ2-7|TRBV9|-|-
TGTGCCAGCAGCGTAGAGCAGGGGAACTACGAGCAGTACTTC
CASSVEQGNYEQYF
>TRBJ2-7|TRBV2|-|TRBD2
TGTGCCAGCAGTGAAAGTTCTAGCGGGGGCCAAAGCTCCTACGAGCAGTACTTC
CASSESSSGGQSSYEQYF
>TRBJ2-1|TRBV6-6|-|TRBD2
TGTGCCAGCAGTTACTCGATAGCGGGAGGGTACAATGAGCAGTTCTTC
CASSYSIAGGYNEQFF
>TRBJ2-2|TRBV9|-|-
TGTGCCAGCAGCGTAATTGCCACCAACACCGGGGAGCTGTTTTTT
CASSVIATNTGELFF
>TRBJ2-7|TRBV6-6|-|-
TGTGCCAGCAGTGGGGGGTTGAGGGTTGAGTCCTACGAGCAGTACTTC
CASSGGLRVESYEQYF
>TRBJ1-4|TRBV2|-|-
TGTGCCAGCATCGAGGAAACTAATGAAAAACTGTTTTTT
CASIEETNEKLFF
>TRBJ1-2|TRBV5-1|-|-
TGCGCCAGCAGCTTGGTGGCGCCAACGAACTATGGCTACACCTTC
CASSLVAPTNYGYTF
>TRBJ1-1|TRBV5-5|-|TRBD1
TGTGCCAGCAGCATAGAAGGACAGGGGATTTCACGCACTGAAGCTTTCTTT
CASSIEGQGISRTEAFF
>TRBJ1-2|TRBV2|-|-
TGTGCCAGCAGGGATCAACAGGGAGGTGGCTACACCTTC
CASRDQQGGGYTF
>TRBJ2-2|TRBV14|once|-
TGTGCCAGCAGCCCCCGGGCGAGGAACACCGGGGAGCTGTTTTTT
CASSPRARNTGELFF
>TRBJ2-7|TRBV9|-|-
TGTGCCAGCAGCCCACGGACTATCTCCTACGAGCAGTACTTC
CASSPRTISYEQYF
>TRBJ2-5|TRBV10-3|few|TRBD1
TGTGCCATCAGTGTGCAGGGGGCGCCTGAGACCCAGTACTTC
CAISVQGAPETQYF
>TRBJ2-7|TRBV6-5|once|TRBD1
TGTGCCAGCAGTCCGGACAGGGGGAGCTCCTACGAGCAGTACTTC
CASSPDRGSSYEQYF
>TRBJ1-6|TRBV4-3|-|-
TGCGCCAGCAGCCAAGGACGGAGCTCCTATAATTCACCCCTCCACTTT
CASSQGRSSYNSPLHF
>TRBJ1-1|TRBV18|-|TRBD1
TGTGCCAGCTCACCACTTGAGGACAGGGGGCTGGCTGAAGCTTTCTTT
CASSPLEDRGLAEAFF
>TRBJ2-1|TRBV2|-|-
TGTGCCAGCGCTCTCCTCCTTTATGAGCAGTTCTTC
CASALLLYEQFF
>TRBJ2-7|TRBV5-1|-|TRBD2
TGCGCCAGCAGCTTACCAGCGGGAGGAATGAACGAGCAGTACTTC
CASSLPAGGMNEQYF
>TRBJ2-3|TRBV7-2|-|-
TGTGCCAGCAGCTTAGCACGGAGCACAGATACGCAGTATTTT
CASSLARSTDTQYF
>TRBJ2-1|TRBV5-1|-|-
TGCGCCAGCAGCTTGACCGGTTCAGGCGATGAGCAGTTCTTC
CASSLTGSGDEQFF
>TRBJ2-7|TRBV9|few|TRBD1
TGTGCCAGCAGCGCGGGACAGGGGATCTACGAGCAGTACTTC
CASSAGQGIYEQYF
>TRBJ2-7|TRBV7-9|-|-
TGTGCCAGCAGCTTACTTCAGGGCTACGAGCAGTACTTC
CASSLLQGYEQYF
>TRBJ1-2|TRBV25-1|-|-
TGTGCCAGCAGTGACAGGGGCTGGGGCTATGGCTACACCTTC
CASSDRGWGYGYTF
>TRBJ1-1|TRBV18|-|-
TGTGCCAGCTCACGGGACCGGTTAAACACTGAAGCTTTCTTT
CASSRDRLNTEAFF
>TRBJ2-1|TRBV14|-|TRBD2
TGTGCCAGCAGCTTTAGCGGGGGGGCCGACTACAATGAGCAGTTCTTC
CASSFSGGADYNEQFF
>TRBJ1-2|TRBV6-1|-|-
TGTGCCAGCAGTGACGGCGGGAGGTACGGCTACACCTTC
CASSDGGRYGYTF
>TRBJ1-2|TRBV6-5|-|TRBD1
TGTGCCAGCAGCGACAGGGGGTTAGATGGCTACACCTTC
CASSDRGLDGYTF
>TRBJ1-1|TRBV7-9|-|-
TGTGCCAGCAGCTTAGCGTGGAGGTTACACACTGAAGCTTTCTTT
CASSLAWRLHTEAFF
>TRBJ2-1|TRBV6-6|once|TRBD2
TGTGCCAGCAGTTTGGCGGGGGGGCTCGATGAGCAGTTCTTC
CASSLAGGLDEQFF
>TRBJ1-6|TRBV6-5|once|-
TGTGCCAGCGGAAGAGGGACCTCTTATAATTCACCCCTCCACTTT
CASGRGTSYNSPLHF
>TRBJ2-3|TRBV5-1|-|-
TGCGCCAGCAGCTTGGCCGAGACTAGAGTTTATTTTGGTACGCAGTATTTT
CASSLAETRVYFGTQYF
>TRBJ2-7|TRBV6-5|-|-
TGTGCCAGCAGGGTAACAGGGTCCTACGAGCAGTACTTC
CASRVTGSYEQYF
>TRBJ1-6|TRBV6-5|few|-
TGTGCCAGCAGTACTCAGTCATATTCACCCCTCCACTTT
CASSTQSYSPLHF
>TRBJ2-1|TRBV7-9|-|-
TGTGCCAGCAGCTTAGCGGACGTAAATGAGCAGTTCTTC
CASSLADVNEQFF
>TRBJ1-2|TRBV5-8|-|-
TGTGCCAGCAGCTTGGCCAGGTTGGATGGCTACACCTTC
CASSLARLDGYTF
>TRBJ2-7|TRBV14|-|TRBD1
TGTGCCAGCAGCCGGGACAGGGTAAGCTCCTACGAGCAGTACTTC
CASSRDRVSSYEQYF
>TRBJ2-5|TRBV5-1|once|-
TGCGCCAGCAGCTTGGACAGGCCAGAGACCCAGTACTTC
CASSLDRPETQYF
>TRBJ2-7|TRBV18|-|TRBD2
TGTGCCAGCTCACCCTCTAGCGGGGGGTCCTCCTTC
CASSPSSGGSSF
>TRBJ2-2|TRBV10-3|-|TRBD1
TGTGCCATCTCGACAGGGCCTAACACCGGGGAGCTGTTTTTT
CAISTGPNTGELFF
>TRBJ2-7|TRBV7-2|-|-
TGTGCCAGCAGCACCCGGTCTCCTGGAGGTGAGCAGTACTTC
CASSTRSPGGEQYF
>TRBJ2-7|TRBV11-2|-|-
TGTGCCAGCAGCTTAGTGACGGGGTCCTACGAGCAGTACTTC
CASSLVTGSYEQYF
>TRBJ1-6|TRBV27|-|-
TGTGCCAGCAGTTTACAGGAGCCAAGCTCCTATAATTCACCCCTCCACTTT
CASSLQEPSSYNSPLHF
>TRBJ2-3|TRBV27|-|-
TGTGCCAGCAGTACGCCCGGGGGCACAGATACGCAGTATTTT
CASSTPGGTDTQYF
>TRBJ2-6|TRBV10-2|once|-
TGCGCCAGCAGTAAGGAACGCTCTGGGGCCAACGTCCTGACTTTC
CASSKERSGANVLTF
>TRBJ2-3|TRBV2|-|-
TGTGCCAGCAGAGGTAGTAGAAATACGCAGTATTTT
CASRGSRNTQYF
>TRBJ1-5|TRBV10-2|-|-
TGCGCCAGCAGTGTCGCAGGGAGCAATCAGCCCCAGCATTTT
CASSVAGSNQPQHF
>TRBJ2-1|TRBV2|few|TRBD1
TGTGCCAGCGACGTACAGGGGAACAATGAGCAGTTCTTC
CASDVQGNNEQFF